The clone carrying this TCR beta chain was counted a few times. TCRdb ran MiXCR on the 5' RACE reads and lists one entry per CDR3 protein. The sample lists 250,000 to 300,000 distinct CDR3 sequences, 15% to 20% occurring once. This CDR3 is built from 14 residues. V was cut by 2 bases and J by 7 bases, with 15 bases left in between. Germline loops: CDR1 MNHEY, CDR2 SVGAGI. This sample was taken from a study of T-cell memory formation after mild COVID-19. The V call is TRBV6-5, the J call TRBJ2-7; no clear D. Sequences were obtained from PBMCs or a T cell subset sorted from them (not recorded which). The clonotype was recovered from a man aged 18 to 29 who had mild COVID-19 (a few samples of this study predate the infection). Cell type and time point are not known. The CDR3 DNA reads as TGTGCCAGCAGTTACGATCAGAACCACCGGGAGCAGTACGTC. Translated, it gives CASSYDQNHREQYV.